The 26 T cell receptor beta chains reported below all come from one sample, sequenced in a study of cytomegalovirus exposure and HLA in healthy donors (TCRdb year 2017). Receptor libraries were prepared by the immunoSEQ multiplex PCR assay. For the multiplex PCR, a mixture combining 60 forward primers for TCR Vbeta segments and 13 reverse primers for TCR Jbeta segments was used. This immuneACCESS table, as held by TCRdb, lists in-frame sequences with V and J called but not all clones. Of the missing ones, under half trace to an unresolved V gene in checked studies; the others have no known cause. The sample table lists a few hundred thousand clones, under 80% of them with a count of one. Of the sample, under 3% is held by the ten largest clones. The specimen sequenced was PBMCs. Receptor source: a female donor in good health and CMV-seronegative.

This chain links TRBV5-1 with TRBJ1-2; the D gene is possibly TRBD1 (5 bases). The CDR3 loop spans 14 amino acids. V dropped 1 base and J dropped 4 bases, with 11 bases sitting between them. Germline V gene data show CDR1 as SGHRS and CDR2 as YFSETQ. CDR3 DNA: TGCGCCAGCAGCTTGTCGGGAGGGACCTATGGCTACACCTTC. Its translation is CASSLSGGTYGYTF.

The rearrangement links TRBV19 to TRBJ2-7; TRBD1 is a possible D gene (6 bases). Trimming left V 5 bases short and J 3 bases short, with 20 bases between. This CDR3 contains 16 residues. Germline CDR1 is LNHDA and CDR2 is SQIVND (reference sequence). CDR3 bases: TGTGCCAGTAGTCAGGGAACAGGGCGGGTGATCTACGAGCAGTACTTC. Translated: CASSQGTGRVIYEQYF.

The rearrangement joins TRBV28 to TRBJ1-5; perhaps TRBD1 as D (6 bases). This CDR3 has 16 residues. Germline CDR1 reads MDHEN; CDR2 reads SYDVKM. The ends were cut back, 5 bases at V and 4 bases at J, with 18 bases in the middle. DNA for the CDR3: TGTGCCAGCAGTCCCGATGCGACAGGAGCTAATCAGCCCCAGCATTTT. It translates to CASSPDATGANQPQHF.

The CDR3 region is CASSTGRPGRGTIYF. The CDR3 region has the DNA TGTGCCAGCAGTACCGGACGGCCTGGTCGGGGCACCATATATTTT. The rearrangement joins TRBV27 to TRBJ1-3; D is unclear. Germline V gives CDR1 MNHEY, CDR2 SMNVEV (reference sequence). The CDR3 sequence is 15 residues long. The germline V and J ends were trimmed by 5 bases and 9 bases, with 20 bases remaining between them.

The J gene is TRBJ2-1, the V gene TRBV6-1; D might be TRBD2 (6 bases). V lost 7 bases and J 4 bases, leaving 11 bases between the germline ends. The length of the CDR3 is 13 residues. CDR1 is MNHNS and CDR2 is SASEGT in the germline V gene. Written as DNA, the CDR3 is TGTGCCAGCACCAGCGGGCGTTACAATGAGCAGTTCTTC. Translated: CASTSGRYNEQFF.

This clone showed up just once. This chain joins TRBV15 and TRBJ2-2; the match to TRBD1 covers 7 bases. Germline V gene sequence: CDR1 LNHNV, CDR2 YYDKDF (reference sequence). This CDR3 spans 17 amino acids. V lost 3 bases, J lost 7 bases, and 14 bases stayed unmatched. The CDR3 here is CATSRTATGSYGGELFF. The CDR3 nucleotides read TGTGCCACCAGCAGGACCGCGACAGGGAGTTATGGCGGGGAGCTGTTTTTT.

The chain joins TRBV10-3 to TRBJ2-2; 11 nucleotides align to TRBD1. The CDR3 spans 15 residues. Germline values: CDR1 ENHRY, CDR2 SYGVKD. J gave up 4 bases and V 4 bases, and 2 bases lay outside the gene matches. CDR3 in DNA: TGTGCCATCAGTGCTGGACAGGGGGCCACCGGGGAGCTGTTTTTT. It translates to CAISAGQGATGELFF.

The chain combines TRBV7-9 with TRBJ2-1, with 9 bases matching TRBD2. The V gene end was trimmed by 8 bases and the J gene end by 1 base; junction bases not matched to a gene: 3. CDR1 SEHNR and CDR2 FQNEAQ come from the germline V gene (reference sequence). CDR3 length: 14 amino acids. The CDR3 DNA sequence: TGTGCCAGCTTTCTAGCGGGATCCTACAATGAGCAGTTCTTC. Translation gives CASFLAGSYNEQFF.

The chain recombines TRBV7-9 with TRBJ1-2; D remains unclear. The CDR3 has 14 residues. Germline V gene lookup returns CDR1 SEHNR and CDR2 FQNEAQ (reference sequence). Trimming cost V 5 bases and J 0 bases, with 10 bases left between them. CDR3 residues: CASSRTPTNYGYTF. The CDR3 bases are TGTGCCAGCAGCCGAACACCGACTAACTATGGCTACACCTTC.

This rearrangement joins TRBV27 to TRBJ2-1; maybe TRBD2 (6 bases). V lost 5 bases, J lost 10 bases, and 18 bases lay in between. Germline CDR1 reads MNHEY; CDR2 reads SMNVEV (reference sequence). The CDR3 extends over 14 amino acids. In nucleotides, the CDR3 is TGTGCCAGCAGTCCCGGGGAGCACCGGGGGGAGCAGTTCTTC. Amino acids: CASSPGEHRGEQFF.

This chain connects TRBV2 to TRBJ2-7; 10 bases align to TRBD1. This CDR3 is built from 15 residues. V trimming: 5 bases; J trimming: 2 bases; junction bases outside the gene matches: 6. CDR1 SNHLY and CDR2 FYNNEI come from the germline V gene. The CDR3 nucleotides read TGTGCCAGCAGTAGTCCGGGACAGGGGACCTACGAGCAGTACTTC. Its translation is CASSSPGQGTYEQYF.

CDR3 sequence (DNA): TGTGCCAGCAGCTTCGGGACAACAGAGACCCAGTACTTC. Translating gives CASSFGTTETQYF. The chain joins TRBV11-2 to TRBJ2-5, with a weak D call TRBD1 (6 bases). In germline, CDR1 is SGHAT, CDR2 FQNNGV. The CDR3 length is 13 residues. V lost 3 bases to trimming and J lost 4 bases, with 9 bases between them.

The sample holds one count of this clone. This chain uses TRBV6-5 with TRBJ2-2; 8 bases line up with TRBD2. Germline trimming cut 2 bases from V and 4 bases from J; bases unmatched to any gene: 6. Germline loops: CDR1 MNHEY, CDR2 SVGAGI. The CDR3 loop spans 16 amino acids. CDR3 DNA: TGTGCCAGCAGTTACACCACCGGGACTAGCACCGGGGAGCTGTTTTTT. It yields the protein CASSYTTGTSTGELFF.

The chain combines TRBV11-2 with TRBJ2-7; D ambiguous. V lost 5 bases and J lost 1, with 6 bases in between. This CDR3 region has 12 residues. Germline-derived CDR1 and CDR2 are SGHAT and FQNNGV. The CDR3 sequence is CASSPESYEQYF. CDR3 nucleotides: TGTGCCAGCAGCCCCGAGTCCTACGAGCAGTACTTC.

The chain uses TRBV4-1 and TRBJ2-1, with TRBD2 identical over 7 bases. Trimming removed 1 base from V and 8 bases from J; junction bases left unmatched: 5. Germline assignment: CDR1 MGHRA and CDR2 YSYEKL. The CDR3 is 14 amino acids. CDR3 coding DNA: TGCGCCAGCAGCCAAGGGAGGACTAGAGATGAGCAGTTCTTC. Residues: CASSQGRTRDEQFF.

Note on this clone: Other DNA variants within this sample encode the same CDR3. The V and J genes are TRBV11-2 and TRBJ2-3, with 12 bases that match TRBD2. CDR3 length equals 15 residues. Germline V gene sequence: CDR1 SGHAT, CDR2 FQNNGV. V lost 5 bases and J lost 5; bases outside the gene matches: 5. The CDR3 region is CASSQASGRGDTQYF. The CDR3 DNA follows: TGTGCCAGCAGCCAGGCTAGCGGGAGGGGAGATACGCAGTATTTT.

The chain joins TRBV7-9 to TRBJ2-3, with 11 bases fitting TRBD1. Looked up from germline, CDR1 is SEHNR and CDR2 is FQNEAQ (reference sequence). The CDR3 is made up of 15 amino acids. Unmatched junction bases numbered 5, after V lost 5 bases and J lost 4 bases. In nucleotides, the CDR3 is TGTGCCAGCAGCCGGACAGGGGGCCCCGCAGATACGCAGTATTTT. Protein product: CASSRTGGPADTQYF.

A few counts support this clone. This chain uses TRBV28 with TRBJ1-2; D possibly corresponds to TRBD1 (5 bases). Trimming cost V 5 bases and J 4 bases, with 8 bases left between them. Germline CDR1 and CDR2: MDHEN and SYDVKM. This CDR3 region has 12 residues. This CDR3 reads CASSPDSYGYTF. Here the CDR3 DNA reads TGTGCCAGCAGTCCCGACAGCTATGGCTACACCTTC.

This clone appeared a few times. The gene calls are TRBV9 and TRBJ1-5, with TRBD1 as a possible D gene (5 bases). This CDR3 contains 14 residues. CDR1 and CDR2 (germline): SGDLS, YYNGEE. V was pared by 0 bases and J by 2 bases, with 6 bases between. CDR3 DNA sequence: TGTGCCAGCAGCGTAGGCAGGGGCAATCAGCCCCAGCATTTT. Translation: CASSVGRGNQPQHF. The full variable domain, completed using reference TRBV9 and TRBJ1-5, is DSGVTQTPKHLITATGQRVTLRCSPRSGDLSVYWYQQSLDQGLQFLIQYYNGEERAKGNILERFSAQQFPDLHSELNLSSLELGDSALYFCASSVGRGNQPQHFGDGTRLSIL.

The CDR3 sequence: CASSLGRYSGNTIYF. The CDR3 DNA follows: TGTGCCAGCAGCTTAGGCCGCTACTCTGGAAACACCATATATTTT. This chain links TRBV11-2 with TRBJ1-3; no clear D gene. The V end lost 1 base, the J end lost 0 bases, and 7 bases lay between the germline ends. The germline V gene has CDR1 SGHAT and CDR2 FQNNGV. There are 15 residues in the CDR3.

The rearrangement joins TRBV28 to TRBJ2-7, with TRBD1 as a possible D gene (6 bases). The CDR3 loop spans 12 amino acids. V lost 10 bases, J lost 0 bases, and 10 bases lay in between. The germline CDR1 and CDR2 sequences are MDHEN and SYDVKM. The CDR3 spells CATLTGSYEQYF. The CDR3, as DNA: TGTGCCACCTTGACAGGCTCCTACGAGCAGTACTTC.

V and J are TRBV7-2 and TRBJ2-7, with TRBD2 matching 12 bases. The CDR3 is made up of 17 amino acids. Per the germline V gene, CDR1 is SGHTA and CDR2 is FQGNSA. V was pared by 5 bases and J by 6 bases, with 14 bases of the junction left unmatched. CDR3 nucleotide sequence: TGTGCCAGCAGCCCAATGGGGACTAGCGGGTCTCTTGGCGAGCAGTACTTC. This encodes CASSPMGTSGSLGEQYF. Looking up the rest from reference TRBV7-2 and TRBJ2-7 gives the full variable domain: GAGVSQSPSNKVTEKGKDVELRCDPISGHTALYWYRQSLGQGLEFLIYFQGNSAPDKSGLPSDRFSAERTGGSVSTLTIQRTQQEDSAVYLCASSPMGTSGSLGEQYFGPGTRLTVT.

This clone turned up a few times. The chain carries TRBV2 and TRBJ2-1, with 9 bases lining up with TRBD1. Trimming removed 8 bases from V and 2 bases from J; junction bases left unmatched: 13. The length of the CDR3 is 17 residues. Germline-derived CDR1 and CDR2 are SNHLY and FYNNEI. CDR3 DNA: TGTGCCAGCCTTCCGGGACAGGGTAAAGCGGCCTACAATGAGCAGTTCTTC. As protein: CASLPGQGKAAYNEQFF.

V is TRBV6-5 and J is TRBJ2-7; TRBD2 matches 10 bases. V shed 2 bases, J shed 6 bases, and the junction held 7 bases outside the gene matches. This CDR3 is 15 amino acids long. Germline CDR1 and CDR2: MNHEY and SVGAGI. CDR3 bases: TGTGCCAGCAGTTACCTACCGGGACTAGCGACCGAGCAGTACTTC. Its protein is CASSYLPGLATEQYF.

The rearrangement joins TRBV7-8 to TRBJ2-4; 9 nucleotides align to TRBD1. Germline V gene sequence: CDR1 SGHVS, CDR2 FQNEAQ. J lost 1 base, V lost 5 bases, and 6 bases had no gene match. The CDR3 length is 16 residues. CDR3 in amino acids: CASSRGQGSAKNIQYF. The CDR3 DNA reads as TGTGCCAGCAGCCGGGGACAGGGATCGGCCAAAAACATTCAGTACTTC.

The chain links TRBV19 to TRBJ2-7; TRBD2 agrees at 10 bases. CDR1 LNHDA and CDR2 SQIVND come from the germline V gene (reference sequence). Germline trimming cut 3 bases from V and 0 bases from J; bases unmatched to any gene: 2. The CDR3 sequence is 15 residues long. CDR3 in DNA: TGTGCCAGTAGTATCCTAGCGGGAGCCTCCTACGAGCAGTACTTC. Protein sequence: CASSILAGASYEQYF.